This note documents a single T cell receptor (beta chain) sequence. The source of the sample is a study of blood T cells in healthy people across ages. A second 7 to 11 cycle PCR used barcoded and J-beta primers. TCRdb re-called the 5' RACE reads through MiXCR, storing one row per CDR3 protein. The top ten hold roughly 18% of the sample, which has hundreds of thousands of distinct CDR3 sequences, under 55% seen once. The CDR3 spans 14 residues. The ends were cut back, 6 bases at V and 9 bases at J, with 20 bases in the middle. Germline lookup yields CDR1 MNHEY and CDR2 SMNVEV (reference sequence). This rearrangement joins TRBV27 to TRBJ2-5; D is undetermined. The sequenced material came from blood. The clonotype originates from a man between 60 and 70 years old in good health. The CDR3 spells CASSKTPGLPPQYF. DNA for the CDR3: TGTGCCAGCAGCAAAACCCCGGGCTTACCTCCCCAGTACTTC.